The next 6 T cell receptor beta chains were all read from a single sample in a study of cytomegalovirus exposure and HLA in healthy donors. Libraries were prepared by immunoSEQ multiplex PCR; TCRdb keeps only in-frame clonotypes and omits some of them. The sample holds some 170,000 clones, around nine tenths seen once. Sequenced material: PBMCs. The receptors stem from a woman younger than 45 in good health and CMV-seronegative.

The chain carries TRBV5-1 and TRBJ1-1; tentative D call: TRBD1 (6 bases). Germline V gives CDR1 SGHRS, CDR2 YFSETQ. The CDR3 has 11 residues. The ends were cut back, 2 bases at V and 8 bases at J, with 7 bases in the middle. The CDR3 DNA reads as TGCGCCAGCAGCTTCGACAGGGAAGCTTTCTTT. Translation: CASSFDREAFF.

This clone came up a few times. Its ends do not fully match the called genes, so a read error is possible. This chain joins TRBV7-2 and TRBJ1-3, with D possibly being TRBD1 (5 bases). The length of the CDR3 is 13 residues. Per germline, CDR1 SGHTA and CDR2 FQGNSA. CDR3: CASKLTGGNGLNF. The DNA for the CDR3 is TGTGCCAGCAAACTGACCGGGGGGAATGGGCTCAATTTT.

The chain recombines TRBV15 with TRBJ2-1; 7 positions agree with TRBD2. The germline V gene has CDR1 LNHNV and CDR2 YYDKDF (reference sequence). V lost 9 bases and J lost 4; bases outside the gene matches: 15. The CDR3 is made up of 16 amino acids. CDR3 nucleotides: TGTGCCACTCAAAGCTTACGGGACTACTTTTACAATGAGCAGTTCTTC. Translated, it gives CATQSLRDYFYNEQFF.

This chain uses TRBV27 with TRBJ2-7, with 11 bases fitting TRBD2. V was pared by 5 bases and J by 1 base, with 4 bases of the junction left unmatched. CDR1 and CDR2 (germline): MNHEY, SMNVEV (reference sequence). The CDR3 length is 15 residues. The CDR3 region is CASSKGLAESYEQYF. CDR3 bases: TGTGCCAGCAGTAAGGGACTAGCGGAGTCCTACGAGCAGTACTTC.

This clone has only one observation. The V call is TRBV29-1, the J call TRBJ2-7, with D maybe TRBD1 (5 bases). V was cut by 6 bases and J by 0 bases, with 15 bases left in between. From germline, CDR1 is SQVTM and CDR2 ANQGSEA. This CDR3 contains 14 residues. The CDR3 sequence: CSVSLAGYSYEQYF. In DNA, the CDR3 is TGCAGCGTCTCCTTGGCAGGGTACTCCTACGAGCAGTACTTC.

The chain employs TRBV5-4 and TRBJ1-1; TRBD1 might be the D (5 bases). This CDR3 contains 16 residues. V was pared by 6 bases and J by 0 bases, with 18 bases between. Germline assignment: CDR1 SGHNT and CDR2 YYREEE (reference sequence). CDR3 loop: CASTEGAGSMNTEAFF. CDR3 coding DNA: TGTGCCAGCACCGAAGGGGCAGGATCCATGAACACTGAAGCTTTCTTT.